This T cell receptor (beta chain) was captured in a study of shared clonotypes between healthy human individuals. Overall study findings and caveats: Large sequencing depth failed to make sorted-subset sequencing complete, rarefaction showed.

Naive CD8 cells, CD45RO-negative and positively selected for CCR7, excluded terminally differentiated effector memory CD45RA+ cells. Across several immunoSEQ plates, the genomic DNA of each subset was split evenly. Per the original methods: In the immunoSEQ data, sequences were junction-only and lacked quality scores, so filtering differed. Sequenced by immunoSEQ multiplex PCR; TCRdb stores in-frame clones only, minus some. V and J calls plus clone size are reproduced from that table; the DNA served to infer D and trimming. Of around 2.1 million clones listed, approximately 94% are singletons. With 3 bases clipped from V and 4 bases from J, the junction kept 7 bases outside the gene matches. CDR1 SGHRS and CDR2 YFSETQ come from the germline V gene. This CDR3 has 17 residues. With regard to this clone: Its antigen is unidentified.

The sequence was collected from a man aged 18-30 years in good health. Some clones in this sample may be carry-over from other donors' samples. The rearrangement uses TRBV5-1 and TRBJ2-1, with TRBD2 identical over 13 bases. Material: naive CD8+ T cells from PBMCs. The DNA of the CDR3 is TGCGCCAGCAGCTCTGAACCGGGACTAGCGGGATACAATGAGCAGTTCTTC. It is translated as CASSSEPGLAGYNEQFF.